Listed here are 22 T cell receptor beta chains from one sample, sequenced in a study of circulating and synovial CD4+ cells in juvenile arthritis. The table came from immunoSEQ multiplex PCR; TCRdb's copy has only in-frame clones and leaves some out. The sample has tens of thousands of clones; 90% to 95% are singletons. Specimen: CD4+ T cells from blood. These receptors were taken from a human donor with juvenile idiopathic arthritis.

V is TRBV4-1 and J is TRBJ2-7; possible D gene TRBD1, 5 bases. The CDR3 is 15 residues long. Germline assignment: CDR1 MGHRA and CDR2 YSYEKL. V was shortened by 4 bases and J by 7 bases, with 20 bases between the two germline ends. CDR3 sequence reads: CASSPRQTIVVEQYF. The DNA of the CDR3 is TGCGCCAGCAGCCCGAGACAGACGATAGTGGTTGAGCAGTACTTC.

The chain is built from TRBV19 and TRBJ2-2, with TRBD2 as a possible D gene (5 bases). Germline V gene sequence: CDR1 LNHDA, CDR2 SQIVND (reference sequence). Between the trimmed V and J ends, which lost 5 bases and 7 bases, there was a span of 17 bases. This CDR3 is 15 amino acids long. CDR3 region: CASSVPHGRVGELFF. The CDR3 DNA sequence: TGTGCCAGTAGTGTCCCCCATGGGAGAGTCGGGGAGCTGTTTTTT.

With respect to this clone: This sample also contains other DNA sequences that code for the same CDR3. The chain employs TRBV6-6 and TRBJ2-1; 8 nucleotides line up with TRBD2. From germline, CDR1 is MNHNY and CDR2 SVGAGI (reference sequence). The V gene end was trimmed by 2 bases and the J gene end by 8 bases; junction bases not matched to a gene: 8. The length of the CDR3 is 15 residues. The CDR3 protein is CASSYGGSGKYEQFF. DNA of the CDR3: TGTGCCAGCAGTTACGGGGGTAGCGGGAAGTATGAGCAGTTCTTC.

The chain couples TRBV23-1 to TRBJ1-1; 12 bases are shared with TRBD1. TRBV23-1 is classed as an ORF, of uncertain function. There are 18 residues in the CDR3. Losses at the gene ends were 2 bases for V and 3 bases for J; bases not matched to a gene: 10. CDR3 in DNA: TGCGCCAGCAGTCAAGGACACCGGGACAGGGGGCCCTACACTGAAGCTTTCTTT. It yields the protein CASSQGHRDRGPYTEAFF.

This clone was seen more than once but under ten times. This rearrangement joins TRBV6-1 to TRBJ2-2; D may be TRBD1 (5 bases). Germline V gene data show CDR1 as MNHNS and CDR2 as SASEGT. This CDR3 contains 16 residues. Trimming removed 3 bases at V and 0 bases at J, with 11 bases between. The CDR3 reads CASSDQGRANTGELFF. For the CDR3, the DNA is TGTGCCAGCAGTGATCAGGGAAGAGCGAACACCGGGGAGCTGTTTTTT.

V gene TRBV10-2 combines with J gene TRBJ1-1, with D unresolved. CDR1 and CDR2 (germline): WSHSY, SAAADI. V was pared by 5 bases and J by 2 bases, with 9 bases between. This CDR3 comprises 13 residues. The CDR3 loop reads CASSRSGNTEAFF. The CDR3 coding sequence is TGCGCCAGCAGTCGCTCTGGCAACACTGAAGCTTTCTTT.

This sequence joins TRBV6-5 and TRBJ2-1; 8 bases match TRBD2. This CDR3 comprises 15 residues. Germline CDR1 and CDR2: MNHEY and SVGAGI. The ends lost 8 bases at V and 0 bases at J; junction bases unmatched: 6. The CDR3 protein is CASSLLAVSYNEQFF. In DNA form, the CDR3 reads TGTGCCAGCTCTCTACTAGCGGTCTCCTACAATGAGCAGTTCTTC.

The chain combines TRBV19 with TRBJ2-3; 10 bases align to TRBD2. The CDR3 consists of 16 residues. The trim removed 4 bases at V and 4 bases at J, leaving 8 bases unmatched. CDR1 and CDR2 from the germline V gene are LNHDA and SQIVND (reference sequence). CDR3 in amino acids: CASSTRGLARSDTQYF. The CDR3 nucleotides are TGTGCCAGTAGTACCCGGGGACTAGCGAGGTCAGATACGCAGTATTTT.

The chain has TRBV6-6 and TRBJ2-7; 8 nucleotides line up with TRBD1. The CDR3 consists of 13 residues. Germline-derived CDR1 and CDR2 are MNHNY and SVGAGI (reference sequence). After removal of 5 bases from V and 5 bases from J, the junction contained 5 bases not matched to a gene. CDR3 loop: CASSDRGRHEQYF. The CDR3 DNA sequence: TGTGCCAGCAGTGACAGGGGCAGGCACGAGCAGTACTTC.

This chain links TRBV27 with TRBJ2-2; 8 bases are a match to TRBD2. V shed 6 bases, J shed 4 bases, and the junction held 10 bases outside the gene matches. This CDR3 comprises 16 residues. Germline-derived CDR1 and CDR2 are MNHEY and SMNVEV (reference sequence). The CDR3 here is CASRTSGSRGTGELFF. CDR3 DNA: TGTGCCAGCAGGACGAGCGGGAGTAGAGGCACCGGGGAGCTGTTTTTT.

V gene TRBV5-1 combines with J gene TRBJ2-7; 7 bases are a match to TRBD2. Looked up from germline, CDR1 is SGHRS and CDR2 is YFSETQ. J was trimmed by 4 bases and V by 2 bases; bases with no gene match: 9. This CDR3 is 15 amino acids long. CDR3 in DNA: TGCGCCAGCAGCTTAGGCGGGAGTTTACGGTACGAGCAGTACTTC. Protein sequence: CASSLGGSLRYEQYF.

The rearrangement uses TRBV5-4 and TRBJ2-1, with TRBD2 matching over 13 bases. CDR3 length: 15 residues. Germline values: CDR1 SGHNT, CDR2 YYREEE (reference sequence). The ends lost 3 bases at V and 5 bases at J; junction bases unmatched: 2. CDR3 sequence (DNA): TGTGCCAGCAGCTCACTAGCGGGAGGGGACAATGAGCAGTTCTTC. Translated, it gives CASSSLAGGDNEQFF.

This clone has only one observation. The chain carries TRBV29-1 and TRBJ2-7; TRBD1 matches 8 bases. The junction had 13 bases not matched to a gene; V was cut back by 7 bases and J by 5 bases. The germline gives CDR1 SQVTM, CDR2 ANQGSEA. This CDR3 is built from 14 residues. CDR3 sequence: CSAARYDRGNEQYF. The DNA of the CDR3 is TGCAGCGCCGCCCGTTATGACAGGGGCAACGAGCAGTACTTC.

CDR3: CSVERQGSAFF. The CDR3 coding sequence is TGCAGCGTTGAGCGGCAGGGATCAGCTTTCTTT. The J gene is TRBJ1-1, the V gene TRBV29-1; D perhaps matches TRBD1 (5 bases). The CDR3 is made up of 11 amino acids. The germline V gene has CDR1 SQVTM and CDR2 ANQGSEA. V dropped 3 bases and J dropped 10 bases, with 12 bases sitting between them.

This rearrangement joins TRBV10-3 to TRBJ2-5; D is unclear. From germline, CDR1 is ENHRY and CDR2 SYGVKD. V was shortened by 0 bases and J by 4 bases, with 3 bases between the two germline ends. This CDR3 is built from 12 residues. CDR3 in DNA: TGTGCCATCAGTGAGTCTATAGAGACCCAGTACTTC. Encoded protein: CAISESIETQYF.

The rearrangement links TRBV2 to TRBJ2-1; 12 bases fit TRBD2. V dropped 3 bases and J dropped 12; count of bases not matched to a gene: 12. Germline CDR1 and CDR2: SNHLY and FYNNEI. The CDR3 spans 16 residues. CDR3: CASSDGRTSGEKGQFF. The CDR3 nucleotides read TGTGCCAGCAGTGATGGGAGGACTAGCGGGGAGAAAGGGCAGTTCTTC.

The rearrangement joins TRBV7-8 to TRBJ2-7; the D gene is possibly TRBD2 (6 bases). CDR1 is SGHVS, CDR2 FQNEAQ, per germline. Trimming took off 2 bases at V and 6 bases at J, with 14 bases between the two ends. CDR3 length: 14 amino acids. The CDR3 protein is CASSLSGVGSEQYF. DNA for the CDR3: TGTGCCAGCAGCTTATCGGGGGTTGGGAGCGAGCAGTACTTC.

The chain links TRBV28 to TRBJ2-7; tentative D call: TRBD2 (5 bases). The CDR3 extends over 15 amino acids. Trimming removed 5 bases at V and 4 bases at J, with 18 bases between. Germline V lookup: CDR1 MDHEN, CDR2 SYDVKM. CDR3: CASSLPQRRRYEQYF. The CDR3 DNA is TGTGCCAGCAGTCTCCCGCAGAGGAGGAGGTACGAGCAGTACTTC.

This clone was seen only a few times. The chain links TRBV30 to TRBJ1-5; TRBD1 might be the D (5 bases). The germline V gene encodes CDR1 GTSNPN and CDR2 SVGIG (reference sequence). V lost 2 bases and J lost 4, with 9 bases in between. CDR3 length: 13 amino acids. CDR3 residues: CAWSLQGNQPQHF. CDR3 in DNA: TGTGCCTGGAGTCTGCAGGGTAATCAGCCCCAGCATTTT.

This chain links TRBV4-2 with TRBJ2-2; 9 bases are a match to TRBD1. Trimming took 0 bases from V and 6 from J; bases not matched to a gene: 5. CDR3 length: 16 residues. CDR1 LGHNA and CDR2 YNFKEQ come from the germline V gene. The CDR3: CASSQEADRGAGELFF. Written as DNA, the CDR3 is TGTGCCAGCAGCCAAGAAGCGGACAGGGGTGCCGGGGAGCTGTTTTTT.

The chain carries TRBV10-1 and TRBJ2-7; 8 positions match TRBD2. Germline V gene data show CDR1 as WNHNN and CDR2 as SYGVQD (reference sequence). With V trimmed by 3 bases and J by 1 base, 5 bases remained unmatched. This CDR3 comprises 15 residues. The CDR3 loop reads CASSDSGTSSYEQYF. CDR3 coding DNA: TGCGCCAGCAGTGACTCCGGGACTAGTTCCTACGAGCAGTACTTC.

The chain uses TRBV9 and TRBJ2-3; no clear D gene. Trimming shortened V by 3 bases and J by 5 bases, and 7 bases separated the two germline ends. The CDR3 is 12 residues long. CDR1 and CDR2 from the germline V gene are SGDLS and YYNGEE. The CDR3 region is CASSAHQDTQYF. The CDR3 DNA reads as TGTGCCAGCAGCGCCCATCAAGATACGCAGTATTTT.